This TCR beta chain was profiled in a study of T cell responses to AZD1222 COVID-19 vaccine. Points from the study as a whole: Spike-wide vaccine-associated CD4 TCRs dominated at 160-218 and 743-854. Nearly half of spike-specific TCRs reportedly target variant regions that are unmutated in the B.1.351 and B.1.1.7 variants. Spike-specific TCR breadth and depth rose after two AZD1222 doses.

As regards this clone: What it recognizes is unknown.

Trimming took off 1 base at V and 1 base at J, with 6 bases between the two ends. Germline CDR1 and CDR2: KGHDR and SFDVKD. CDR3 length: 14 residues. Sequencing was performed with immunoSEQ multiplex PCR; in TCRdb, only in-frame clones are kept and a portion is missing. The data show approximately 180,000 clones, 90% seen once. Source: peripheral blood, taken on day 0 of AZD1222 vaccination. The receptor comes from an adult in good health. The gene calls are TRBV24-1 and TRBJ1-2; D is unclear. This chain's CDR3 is CATSDFGSNYGYTF. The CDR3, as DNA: TGTGCCACCAGTGATTTTGGCAGTAACTATGGCTACACCTTC.